This T cell receptor beta chain derives from a study of T-cell reconstitution after alpha-beta-depleted transplantation in children. Points from the study as a whole: Recipient T cells and thymic progenitors that survived were the source of the high TCRbeta diversity seen at day 60 in some patients. The study reportedly traced alpha-beta T cells about two months after transplant to several hundred expanded graft clones. T-cell counts and diversity were attributed mostly to newly produced T cells one year after transplant.

Germline loops: CDR1 SGHRS, CDR2 YFSETQ. V lost 0 bases and J 10 bases, leaving 13 bases between the germline ends. The CDR3 length is 14 residues. With regard to this clonotype: Antigen: not known.

The TCRbeta library incorporated unique molecular identifiers. TCRdb re-called the PCR reads through MiXCR, storing one row per CDR3 protein. The sample records under 850,000 distinct CDR3 sequences, roughly 13% being singletons. Sequencing used PBMCs, obtained before TCRalphabeta/CD19-depleted stem cell transplant. V is TRBV5-1 and J is TRBJ2-2, with D hard to call. This receptor was taken from a girl aged 2 to 10 with congenital amegakaryocytic thrombocytopenia, due to receive a stem cell transplant. CDR3 DNA sequence: TGCGCCAGCAGCTTGGACCCCCCCTTCGAGGAGCTGTTTTTT. This encodes CASSLDPPFEELFF.